This T cell receptor (beta chain) was identified in a study of control samples from healthy donors and cancer patients. Measured with immunoSEQ multiplex PCR; TCRdb has only the in-frame clones, and not every one. The sample lists 70,000 or so clones; 75% to 90% were seen once. V dropped 6 bases and J dropped 5 bases, with 16 bases sitting between them. This CDR3 region has 15 residues. Per germline, CDR1 SNHLY and CDR2 FYNNEI. The source is a woman aged 50 to 60 with lung cancer. Sequenced: PBMCs. The J gene is TRBJ2-2, the V gene TRBV2, with a possible D match to TRBD1 (5 bases). This CDR3 reads CASRAGSDRTGELFF. The DNA of the CDR3 is TGTGCCAGCAGGGCCGGGTCTGACAGAACCGGGGAGCTGTTTTTT.